A single T cell receptor beta chain is shown here with its context. The antigen remains unidentified. As every portion of the isolated RNA was reverse transcribed, the sequencing read expressed TCRB transcripts. Profiled with immunoSEQ multiplex PCR; TCRdb holds only in-frame clones, not every one. The repertoire has 860,000 or so clones, 17% of them found once; the top ten carry 0.023%. This sample stems from a study of beta chain features in type 1 diabetes. As for the study in general: Across all samples, roughly 100,000,000 sorted cells were examined. Study-wide findings and caveats: A possible short-template PCR bias applies equally to patients and controls.

Germline V lookup: CDR1 MNHNY, CDR2 SVGAGI (reference sequence). This CDR3 contains 16 residues. Trimming at V came to 5 bases and at J to 0 bases, leaving 6 bases not matched to a gene. Sequencing used naive CD4+ T cells from blood. The chain is built from TRBV6-6 and TRBJ1-4; 7 nucleotides agree with TRBD1. The receptor was isolated from a woman between 18 and 29 years old in good health. The CDR3 nucleotides are TGTGCCAGCAGTGCCCTACAGGGGTCAACTAATGAAAAACTGTTTTTT. It encodes CASSALQGSTNEKLFF.